These 2 T cell receptor beta chains originate from one sample sequenced in a study of spatial heterogeneity in lung cancer. A single record per CDR3 protein comes from TCRdb applying MiXCR to the 5' RACE reads. The table shows roughly 45,000 distinct CDR3 sequences, with about 23% occurring only once. Time point described: blood at routine non-recurrence follow-up after resection. Sequences were derived from PBMCs, sampled at follow-up. Every receptor here comes from a female donor with early-stage non-small cell lung cancer.

This sequence joins TRBV5-1 and TRBJ1-1; D ambiguous. V lost 5 bases to trimming and J lost 1 base, with 12 bases between them. Germline lookup yields CDR1 SGHRS and CDR2 YFSETQ. CDR3 length: 14 amino acids. CDR3 in DNA: TGCGCCAGCAGACCTAGCGGCGGGAACACTGAAGCTTTCTTT. Translation: CASRPSGGNTEAFF.

This sequence joins TRBV3-1 and TRBJ1-2; 7 bases match TRBD1. The trim removed 0 bases at V and 6 bases at J, leaving 10 bases unmatched. The CDR3 runs to 16 residues. CDR1 LGHDT and CDR2 YNNKEL come from the germline V gene (reference sequence). The CDR3 region has the DNA TGTGCCAGCAGCCAAGAGGACCGGGACAGAAGAAATGGCTACACCTTC. It is translated as CASSQEDRDRRNGYTF.